A selection of T cell receptor beta chains follows, all from one sample in a study of blood T cell repertoires in COVID-19. Assay: immunoSEQ multiplex PCR; the TCRdb copy retains only in-frame clones and omits some. The sample shows about 150,000 clones, 90% to 95% of them seen only once. The specimen was peripheral blood. These TCRs come from a man aged 45-60 years with acute or convalescent COVID-19. CDR3s include the opening cysteine and the closing phenylalanine or tryptophan. The order of the fields is clone size, J gene, D gene, V gene, CDR3 protein, CDR3 DNA. A D gene is named only where the DNA matches it firmly. Rows give clone size only sometimes, using once, few, many, or a class for an expanded clone.

clone size: -; J gene: TRBJ1-2; D gene: TRBD1; V gene: TRBV7-9; CDR3 protein: CASSVPGQRFLDYGYTF; CDR3 DNA: TGTGCCAGCAGCGTCCCGGGACAGAGATTCCTCGACTATGGCTACACCTTC
clone size: once; J gene: TRBJ1-2; D gene: TRBD1; V gene: TRBV4-3; CDR3 protein: CASSEGIGGRDGYTF; CDR3 DNA: TGCGCCAGCAGCGAAGGTATAGGGGGCAGGGATGGCTACACCTTC
clone size: -; J gene: TRBJ1-1; D gene: -; V gene: TRBV28; CDR3 protein: CASSLFGDSRNTEAFF; CDR3 DNA: TGTGCCAGCAGTCTCTTCGGGGACTCTAGGAACACTGAAGCTTTCTTT
clone size: -; J gene: TRBJ2-3; D gene: -; V gene: TRBV19; CDR3 protein: CASSRTYRATNTDTQYF; CDR3 DNA: TGTGCCAGTAGTAGAACGTACAGGGCCACAAACACAGATACGCAGTATTTT
clone size: -; J gene: TRBJ2-3; D gene: -; V gene: TRBV15; CDR3 protein: CATSRYPDTQYF; CDR3 DNA: TGTGCCACCAGCAGATATCCAGATACGCAGTATTTT
clone size: -; J gene: TRBJ2-5; D gene: -; V gene: TRBV7-3; CDR3 protein: CASSLKGRGETQYF; CDR3 DNA: TGTGCCAGCAGCTTAAAGGGAAGAGGGGAGACCCAGTACTTC
clone size: -; J gene: TRBJ2-2; D gene: -; V gene: TRBV6-5; CDR3 protein: CASSRDFLAGELFF; CDR3 DNA: TGTGCCAGCAGTCGGGACTTCCTGGCCGGGGAGCTGTTTTTT
clone size: -; J gene: TRBJ1-1; D gene: -; V gene: TRBV7-2; CDR3 protein: CASSYGRGGDTEAFF; CDR3 DNA: TGTGCCAGCAGCTATGGGCGAGGAGGTGACACTGAAGCTTTCTTT
clone size: -; J gene: TRBJ2-7; D gene: TRBD2; V gene: TRBV11-2; CDR3 protein: CASSPGGSYEQYF; CDR3 DNA: TGTGCCAGCAGCCCGGGGGGCTCCTACGAGCAGTACTTC
clone size: -; J gene: TRBJ1-6; D gene: -; V gene: TRBV13; CDR3 protein: CASSFRFSPLHF; CDR3 DNA: TGTGCCAGCAGCTTTCGATTCAGTCCCCTCCACTTT
clone size: -; J gene: TRBJ2-3; D gene: -; V gene: TRBV3-1/TRBV3-2; CDR3 protein: CASRHDLSVGLIVTDTQYF; CDR3 DNA: TGTGCCAGCAGGCACGACTTAAGTGTCGGTCTAATCGTCACAGATACGCAGTATTTT
clone size: -; J gene: TRBJ2-7; D gene: -; V gene: TRBV6-2/TRBV6-3; CDR3 protein: CASSYSANEQYF; CDR3 DNA: TGTGCCAGCAGTTACTCAGCTAACGAGCAGTACTTC
clone size: once; J gene: TRBJ1-2; D gene: TRBD1; V gene: TRBV6-5; CDR3 protein: CASSQTGVYGYTF; CDR3 DNA: TGTGCCAGCAGCCAAACAGGGGTCTATGGCTACACCTTC
clone size: -; J gene: TRBJ2-5; D gene: -; V gene: TRBV4-3; CDR3 protein: CASSQDKETQYF; CDR3 DNA: TGCGCCAGCAGCCAAGACAAAGAGACCCAGTACTTC
clone size: -; J gene: TRBJ2-6; D gene: -; V gene: TRBV6-5; CDR3 protein: CASSPQGANVLTF; CDR3 DNA: TGTGCCAGCAGCCCCCAAGGGGCCAACGTCCTGACTTTC
clone size: -; J gene: TRBJ2-5; D gene: TRBD1; V gene: TRBV2; CDR3 protein: CASTAAGGTETQYF; CDR3 DNA: TGTGCCAGCACCGCGGCAGGGGGTACGGAGACCCAGTACTTC
clone size: -; J gene: TRBJ2-3; D gene: TRBD2; V gene: TRBV10-3; CDR3 protein: CAISRGGDTQYF; CDR3 DNA: TGTGCCATCAGTCGCGGGGGAGATACGCAGTATTTT
clone size: -; J gene: TRBJ2-5; D gene: TRBD2; V gene: TRBV9; CDR3 protein: CASSAPAGGLQETQYF; CDR3 DNA: TGTGCCAGCAGCGCCCCAGCGGGGGGGCTACAAGAGACCCAGTACTTC
clone size: -; J gene: TRBJ1-5; D gene: TRBD1; V gene: TRBV28; CDR3 protein: CASSLQGVGQPQHF; CDR3 DNA: TGTGCCAGCAGTTTACAGGGGGTCGGGCAGCCCCAGCATTTT
clone size: -; J gene: TRBJ2-1; D gene: TRBD1; V gene: TRBV9; CDR3 protein: CASSVVGQGVNEQFF; CDR3 DNA: TGTGCCAGCAGCGTAGTAGGACAGGGGGTAAATGAGCAGTTCTTC
clone size: -; J gene: TRBJ1-5; D gene: TRBD1; V gene: TRBV2; CDR3 protein: CASSRDSNSNQPQHF; CDR3 DNA: TGTGCCAGCAGTCGGGACAGCAATAGCAATCAGCCCCAGCATTTT
clone size: -; J gene: TRBJ2-1; D gene: TRBD2; V gene: TRBV19; CDR3 protein: CASSIGLAGGSSYNEQFF; CDR3 DNA: TGTGCCAGTAGTATAGGGCTAGCGGGGGGAAGCTCCTACAATGAGCAGTTCTTC
clone size: once; J gene: TRBJ2-1; D gene: -; V gene: TRBV7-3; CDR3 protein: CASSLERAWSNEQFF; CDR3 DNA: TGTGCCAGCAGCCTAGAGCGGGCCTGGAGCAATGAGCAGTTCTTC
clone size: -; J gene: TRBJ2-5; D gene: TRBD1; V gene: TRBV10-3; CDR3 protein: CAIRGTGDGETQYF; CDR3 DNA: TGTGCCATCAGGGGGACAGGGGATGGGGAGACCCAGTACTTC
clone size: -; J gene: TRBJ1-2; D gene: -; V gene: TRBV6-6; CDR3 protein: CASSYSIPATVNGYTF; CDR3 DNA: TGTGCCAGCAGTTACTCTATTCCGGCGACAGTAAATGGCTACACCTTC
clone size: -; J gene: TRBJ1-5; D gene: -; V gene: TRBV7-9; CDR3 protein: CASSPDGNQPQHF; CDR3 DNA: TGTGCCAGCAGCCCCGACGGGAATCAGCCCCAGCATTTT
clone size: -; J gene: TRBJ2-3; D gene: TRBD1; V gene: TRBV2; CDR3 protein: CATPGTGYTDTQYF; CDR3 DNA: TGTGCCACTCCCGGGACAGGCTACACAGATACGCAGTATTTT
clone size: -; J gene: TRBJ2-7; D gene: TRBD1; V gene: TRBV29-1; CDR3 protein: CSVKGDRAAEQYF; CDR3 DNA: TGCAGCGTCAAGGGGGACAGGGCAGCCGAGCAGTACTTC
clone size: -; J gene: TRBJ2-1; D gene: -; V gene: TRBV5-1; CDR3 protein: CASSFSPDRGQFF; CDR3 DNA: TGCGCCAGCAGCTTTTCCCCCGACCGGGGGCAGTTCTTC
clone size: -; J gene: TRBJ2-7; D gene: TRBD2; V gene: TRBV4-1; CDR3 protein: CASSPDIAGVTYEQYF; CDR3 DNA: TGCGCCAGCAGCCCGGATATAGCGGGAGTCACCTACGAGCAGTACTTC
clone size: -; J gene: TRBJ2-3; D gene: TRBD2; V gene: TRBV7-9; CDR3 protein: CASSPGGGADTQYF; CDR3 DNA: TGTGCCAGCAGCCCCGGCGGGGGGGCCGATACGCAGTATTTT
clone size: -; J gene: TRBJ1-5; D gene: -; V gene: TRBV2; CDR3 protein: CASTVEGNQPQHF; CDR3 DNA: TGTGCCAGCACGGTAGAGGGCAATCAGCCCCAGCATTTT
clone size: -; J gene: TRBJ2-2; D gene: -; V gene: TRBV19; CDR3 protein: CASSVGANTGELFF; CDR3 DNA: TGTGCCAGTAGTGTGGGAGCGAACACCGGGGAGCTGTTTTTT
clone size: -; J gene: TRBJ2-3; D gene: TRBD2; V gene: TRBV5-1; CDR3 protein: CASSLGAGGDTQYF; CDR3 DNA: TGCGCCAGCAGCTTGGGAGCGGGAGGGGATACGCAGTATTTT
clone size: once; J gene: TRBJ2-7; D gene: -; V gene: TRBV28; CDR3 protein: CASGRGSNSYEQYF; CDR3 DNA: TGTGCCAGCGGCCGGGGAAGCAACTCCTACGAGCAGTACTTC
clone size: -; J gene: TRBJ1-6; D gene: TRBD1; V gene: TRBV28; CDR3 protein: CASSLDRGYSPLHF; CDR3 DNA: TGTGCCAGCAGTCTGGACAGGGGGTATTCACCCCTCCACTTT
clone size: once; J gene: TRBJ1-2; D gene: -; V gene: TRBV7-8; CDR3 protein: CASSPSGTPNYGYTF; CDR3 DNA: TGTGCCAGCAGCCCCTCCGGGACTCCTAACTATGGCTACACCTTC
clone size: once; J gene: TRBJ2-1; D gene: TRBD2; V gene: TRBV12-3/TRBV12-4; CDR3 protein: CASRDTSGGQFF; CDR3 DNA: TGTGCCAGCAGGGACACTAGCGGGGGGCAGTTCTTC
clone size: -; J gene: TRBJ1-4; D gene: TRBD1; V gene: TRBV2; CDR3 protein: CASKGPSGGSEKLFF; CDR3 DNA: TGTGCCAGCAAGGGGCCGTCAGGGGGCAGTGAAAAACTGTTTTTT
clone size: -; J gene: TRBJ2-2; D gene: TRBD2; V gene: TRBV27; CDR3 protein: CASRPRTSRLAGDHTGELFF; CDR3 DNA: TGTGCCAGCCGTCCTAGAACCTCGAGACTAGCGGGAGATCACACCGGGGAGCTGTTTTTT
clone size: -; J gene: TRBJ2-1; D gene: TRBD1; V gene: TRBV28; CDR3 protein: CASSLVLGTGDNEQFF; CDR3 DNA: TGTGCCAGCAGTTTAGTTCTAGGGACAGGGGACAATGAGCAGTTCTTC
clone size: few; J gene: TRBJ1-1; D gene: -; V gene: TRBV3-1/TRBV3-2; CDR3 protein: CASSQDMSAAGMSFF; CDR3 DNA: TGTGCCAGCAGCCAAGATATGTCGGCGGCCGGGATGTCTTTCTTT
clone size: few; J gene: TRBJ1-6; D gene: -; V gene: TRBV18; CDR3 protein: CASSQENNSPLHF; CDR3 DNA: TGTGCCAGCTCACAAGAGAATAATTCACCCCTCCACTTT
clone size: -; J gene: TRBJ2-6; D gene: -; V gene: TRBV11-2; CDR3 protein: CASSLRDSPSSGANVLTF; CDR3 DNA: TGTGCCAGCAGCTTAAGGGACTCCCCTAGCTCTGGGGCCAACGTCCTGACTTTC
clone size: -; J gene: TRBJ2-1; D gene: -; V gene: TRBV1; CDR3 protein: CTSSQKGQSSYNEQFF; CDR3 DNA: TGCACCAGCAGCCAAAAGGGACAGAGCTCCTACAATGAGCAGTTCTTC
clone size: -; J gene: TRBJ2-2; D gene: TRBD1; V gene: TRBV7-9; CDR3 protein: CASSLDPGQAKLTGELFF; CDR3 DNA: TGTGCCAGCAGCTTAGACCCGGGACAGGCAAAACTCACCGGGGAGCTGTTTTTT
clone size: -; J gene: TRBJ2-2; D gene: -; V gene: TRBV7-2; CDR3 protein: CASSWREAGELFF; CDR3 DNA: TGTGCCAGCAGCTGGAGGGAGGCCGGGGAGCTGTTTTTT
clone size: few; J gene: TRBJ2-7; D gene: TRBD2; V gene: TRBV27; CDR3 protein: CASRAASGRFNEQYF; CDR3 DNA: TGTGCCAGCAGGGCCGCGAGCGGGAGGTTTAACGAGCAGTACTTC
clone size: -; J gene: TRBJ2-3; D gene: TRBD2; V gene: TRBV20-1; CDR3 protein: CSASNRLAGGDTQYF; CDR3 DNA: TGCAGTGCTAGTAATCGACTAGCGGGGGGGGATACGCAGTATTTT
clone size: few; J gene: TRBJ2-7; D gene: -; V gene: TRBV28; CDR3 protein: CASSRTPNYEQYF; CDR3 DNA: TGTGCCAGCAGTCGGACTCCTAACTACGAGCAGTACTTC
clone size: -; J gene: TRBJ1-6; D gene: TRBD1; V gene: TRBV13; CDR3 protein: CASRQGGLDSPLHF; CDR3 DNA: TGTGCCAGCAGACAGGGGGGGTTGGATTCACCCCTCCACTTT
clone size: -; J gene: TRBJ2-1; D gene: TRBD2; V gene: TRBV15; CDR3 protein: CATSRGNAGGIEQFF; CDR3 DNA: TGTGCCACCAGCAGAGGCAACGCGGGAGGGATTGAGCAGTTCTTC
clone size: -; J gene: TRBJ2-2; D gene: TRBD2; V gene: TRBV25-1; CDR3 protein: CASSGSGAAEPGELFF; CDR3 DNA: TGTGCCAGCAGCGGGAGCGGGGCGGCGGAACCCGGGGAGCTGTTTTTT
clone size: -; J gene: TRBJ2-3; D gene: TRBD1; V gene: TRBV5-1; CDR3 protein: CASSLSWTGPSDTQYF; CDR3 DNA: TGCGCCAGCAGCTTGTCATGGACAGGTCCGTCAGATACGCAGTATTTT
clone size: -; J gene: TRBJ2-7; D gene: -; V gene: TRBV4-1; CDR3 protein: CASSPGLTSSYEQYF; CDR3 DNA: TGCGCCAGCAGCCCCGGACTCACGAGCTCCTACGAGCAGTACTTC
clone size: once; J gene: TRBJ1-5; D gene: TRBD1; V gene: TRBV7-2; CDR3 protein: CASSKGTGIPNQPQHF; CDR3 DNA: TGTGCCAGCAGCAAAGGGACAGGGATACCAAATCAGCCCCAGCATTTT
clone size: few; J gene: TRBJ1-3; D gene: -; V gene: TRBV7-2; CDR3 protein: CASSLARVGEGNTIYF; CDR3 DNA: TGTGCCAGCAGCTTAGCAAGAGTCGGGGAGGGAAACACCATATATTTT
clone size: -; J gene: TRBJ2-3; D gene: -; V gene: TRBV6-5; CDR3 protein: CASSYMDTQYF; CDR3 DNA: TGTGCCAGCAGTTATATGGATACGCAGTATTTT
clone size: -; J gene: TRBJ1-2; D gene: -; V gene: TRBV9; CDR3 protein: CASSGLRVDYGYTF; CDR3 DNA: TGTGCCAGCAGCGGCCTCAGGGTAGACTATGGCTACACCTTC
clone size: -; J gene: TRBJ2-5; D gene: -; V gene: TRBV29-1; CDR3 protein: CSVVDRQETQYF; CDR3 DNA: TGCAGCGTGGTAGACAGGCAAGAGACCCAGTACTTC